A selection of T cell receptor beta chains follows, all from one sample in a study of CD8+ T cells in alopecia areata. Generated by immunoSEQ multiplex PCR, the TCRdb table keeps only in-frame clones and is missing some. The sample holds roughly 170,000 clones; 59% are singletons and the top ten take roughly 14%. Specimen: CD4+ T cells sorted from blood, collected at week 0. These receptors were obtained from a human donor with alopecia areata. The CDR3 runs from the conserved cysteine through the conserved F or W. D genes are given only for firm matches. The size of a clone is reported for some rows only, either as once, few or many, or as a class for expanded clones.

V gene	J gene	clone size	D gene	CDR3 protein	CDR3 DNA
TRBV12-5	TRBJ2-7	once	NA	CASGPGGRYEQYF	TGTGCTAGTGGCCCCGGGGGGCGCTACGAGCAGTACTTC
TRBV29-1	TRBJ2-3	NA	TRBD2	CSVEGTREDTQYF	TGCAGCGTAGAGGGGACTAGGGAGGATACGCAGTATTTT
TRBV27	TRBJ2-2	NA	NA	CASKLVPGELFF	TGTGCCAGCAAGCTAGTTCCCGGGGAGCTGTTTTTT
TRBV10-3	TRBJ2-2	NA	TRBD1	CATTPGQTNTGELFF	TGTGCCACGACCCCGGGACAGACCAACACCGGGGAGCTGTTTTTT
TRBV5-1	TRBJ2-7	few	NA	CASSLEGDEQYF	TGCGCCAGCAGCTTGGAGGGGGACGAGCAGTACTTC
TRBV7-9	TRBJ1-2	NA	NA	CASSWVGQGYGYTF	TGTGCCAGCAGCTGGGTAGGGCAGGGGTATGGCTACACCTTC
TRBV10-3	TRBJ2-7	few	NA	CAISESRDTSYEQYF	TGTGCCATCAGTGAAAGCCGGGACACTTCCTACGAGCAGTACTTC
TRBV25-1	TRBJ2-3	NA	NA	CASSGPPHLGSTDTQYF	TGTGCCAGCAGTGGACCCCCCCATCTAGGAAGCACAGATACGCAGTATTTT
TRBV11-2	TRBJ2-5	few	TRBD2	CASSLGTSEETQYF	TGTGCCAGCAGCTTGGGGACTAGTGAAGAGACCCAGTACTTC
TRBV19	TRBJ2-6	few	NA	CASSIRQGDLSGANVLTF	TGTGCCAGTAGTATTCGTCAGGGCGATCTCTCTGGGGCCAACGTCCTGACTTTC
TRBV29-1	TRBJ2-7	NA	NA	CSVSRLFGSYEQYF	TGCAGCGTTTCACGACTGTTCGGCTCCTACGAGCAGTACTTC
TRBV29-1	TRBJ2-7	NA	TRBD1	CSVGDSTTYEQYF	TGCAGCGTTGGGGACAGCACAACCTACGAGCAGTACTTC
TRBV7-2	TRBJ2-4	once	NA	CASSQGINIQYF	TGTGCCAGCAGCCAAGGGATAAACATTCAGTACTTC
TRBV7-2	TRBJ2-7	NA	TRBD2	CASTLRRGGEQYF	TGTGCCAGCACCCTTCGGCGCGGGGGCGAGCAGTACTTC
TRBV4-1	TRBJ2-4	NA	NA	CASSQPDRLDIQYF	TGCGCCAGCAGCCAACCCGACAGGTTGGACATTCAGTACTTC
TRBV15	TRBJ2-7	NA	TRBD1	CATSRDQGVEQYF	TGTGCCACCAGCAGAGATCAGGGGGTCGAGCAGTACTTC
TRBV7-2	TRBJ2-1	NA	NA	CASSPTFRGRYNEQFF	TGTGCCAGCAGCCCCACCTTTCGGGGGCGATACAATGAGCAGTTCTTC
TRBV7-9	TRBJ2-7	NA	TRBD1	CASSPQGGASYEQYF	TGTGCCAGCAGCCCCCAAGGGGGCGCTTCCTACGAGCAGTACTTC
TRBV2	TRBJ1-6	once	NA	CASSRDFSPLHF	TGTGCCAGCAGTCGGGACTTCTCACCCCTCCACTTT